The 3 T cell receptor beta chains presented below share a single source sample, sequenced in a study of T cell clonality in common variable immunodeficiency. Whole-study findings and limits: Common variable immunodeficiency TCR beta sequences reportedly had fewer deletions and N-nucleotide insertions.

For these TCRs, the target antigens are not known. Assay used: immunoSEQ multiplex PCR; TCRdb lists only in-frame clones, some missing. Observed in the sample are 20,000 or so clones, none of them singletons. Material for sequencing was peripheral blood mononuclear cells. The receptors originated from a human donor with common variable immunodeficiency.

This clone has a count of ten or more. The sequenced fragment ends 3 residues before the CDR3 boundary, so the rest is inferred from the germline J gene. This chain joins TRBV13 and TRBJ1-2; no firm D call. CDR3 size: 13 residues. Germline V gives CDR1 PRHDT, CDR2 FYEKMQ (reference sequence). Trimming left V 5 bases short and J 4 bases short, with 11 bases between. The DNA read from the CDR3 is TGTGCCAGCAGCGCCGGTCGAGCCTATGGC. Residues: CASSAGRAYG. The CDR3 as a whole reads CASSAGRAYGYTF.

As to this clone: Read data end 3 residues before the CDR3 end; the end is taken from the germline J gene. The V call is TRBV19, the J call TRBJ2-1; 11 nucleotides match TRBD2. V dropped 5 bases and J dropped 1; count of bases not matched to a gene: 7. The V gene's germline CDR1 is LNHDA and CDR2 SQIVND (reference sequence). CDR3 length: 17 amino acids. The sequenced part of the CDR3 DNA is TGTGCCAGTAGTTTTCTAGCGGGAGGAAATTCCTACAATGAG. This translates into CASSFLAGGNSYNE. In full, the CDR3 is CASSFLAGGNSYNEQFF. Full variable domain (rest looked up from reference TRBV19 and TRBJ2-1): DGGITQSPKYLFRKEGQNVTLSCEQNLNHDAMYWYRQDPGQGLRLIYYSQIVNDFQKGDIAEGYSVSREKKESFPLTVTSAQKNPTAFYLCASSFLAGGNSYNEQFFGPGTRLTVL.

This clone was detected many times. The CDR3 here is CAISESPMREDTQYF. CDR3 DNA (partial): TGTGCCATCAGTGAGTCGCCGATGCGGGAAGATACG. The chain carries TRBV10-3 and TRBJ2-3, with D maybe TRBD2 (6 bases). The CDR3 is cut off 3 residues early in the read; its end comes from the germline J gene. CDR3 length: 15 residues. Trimming pared 0 bases from V and 5 bases from J, leaving 12 bases between. From germline, CDR1 is ENHRY and CDR2 SYGVKD.